One sample yielded the 9 T cell receptor beta chains listed below, sequenced in a study of blood T cell repertoires in COVID-19. Sequencing was performed with immunoSEQ multiplex PCR; in TCRdb, only in-frame clones are kept and a portion is missing. Here the sample spans about 90,000 clones, less than 85% being singletons. The sequenced sample was peripheral blood. The source is a woman aged 70-85 years with acute or convalescent COVID-19.

The genes are TRBV19 and TRBJ2-7; 8 bases are a match to TRBD1. The CDR3 length is 14 residues. Trimming at V came to 4 bases and at J to 5 bases, leaving 7 bases not matched to a gene. Germline V gives CDR1 LNHDA, CDR2 SQIVND (reference sequence). The CDR3 DNA reads as TGTGCCAGTAGTACGCGACAGGGGAGCGACGAGCAGTACTTC. It is translated as CASSTRQGSDEQYF.

This CDR3 reads CASSLAVGAGTGNTIYF. CDR3 in DNA: TGTGCCAGCAGCTTGGCGGTAGGGGCAGGCACTGGAAACACCATATATTTT. V is TRBV7-6 and J is TRBJ1-3; a weak D match, TRBD1 (5 bases). The CDR3 has 17 residues. CDR1 is SGHVS and CDR2 is FNYEAQ in the germline V gene. V dropped 3 bases and J dropped 2 bases, with 17 bases sitting between them.

The CDR3 sequence is CASRKGGFYEQYF. The CDR3 DNA sequence: TGTGCCAGCAGAAAAGGGGGCTTCTACGAGCAGTACTTC. This chain uses TRBV28 with TRBJ2-7, with 7 nucleotides matching TRBD1. V shed 6 bases, J shed 3 bases, and the junction held 5 bases outside the gene matches. CDR1 is MDHEN and CDR2 is SYDVKM in the germline V gene. The CDR3 length is 13 residues. The full variable domain, its missing parts supplied by reference TRBV28 and TRBJ2-7, is DVKVTQSSRYLVKRTGEKVFLECVQDMDHENMFWYRQDPGLGLRLIYFSYDVKMKEKGDIPEGYSVSREKKERFSLILESASTNQTSMYLCASRKGGFYEQYFGPGTRLTVT.

This chain links TRBV25-1 with TRBJ1-2, with unresolved D. The ends were cut back, 2 bases at V and 8 bases at J, with 9 bases in the middle. Germline CDR1 reads MGHDK; CDR2 reads SYGVNS. The CDR3 runs 12 residues. As DNA, the CDR3 is TGTGCCAGCAGTGAACTCGCTAGGGGCTACACCTTC. Protein sequence: CASSELARGYTF.

The chain couples TRBV11-3 to TRBJ2-3; 11 bases fit TRBD1. The CDR3 has 15 residues. Germline CDR1 reads SGHNT; CDR2 reads YENEEA. Trimming removed 5 bases from V and 5 bases from J; junction bases left unmatched: 6. Here the CDR3 reads CASSRGTGGLDTQYF. CDR3 DNA: TGTGCCAGCAGCCGCGGGACAGGGGGGTTAGATACGCAGTATTTT.

This clone was seen a few times. Other DNA sequences in the same sample also yield this CDR3. The V gene is TRBV5-1, the J gene TRBJ1-1; no reliable D call. The CDR3 has 14 amino acids. Trimming removed 0 bases at V and 2 bases at J, with 8 bases between. CDR1 is SGHRS, CDR2 YFSETQ, per germline. The DNA of the CDR3 is TGCGCCAGCAGCTTGGCCCTGTTAAACACTGAAGCTTTCTTT. Translated, it gives CASSLALLNTEAFF. The complete variable domain, with remaining parts taken from reference TRBV5-1 and TRBJ1-1, reads KAGVTQTPRYLIKTRGQQVTLSCSPISGHRSVSWYQQTPGQGLQFLFEYFSETQRNKGNFPGRFSGRQFSNSRSEMNVSTLELGDSALYLCASSLALLNTEAFFGQGTRLTVV.

The V gene is TRBV29-1, the J gene TRBJ1-1; 9 nucleotides agree with TRBD1. J was trimmed by 11 bases and V by 5 bases; bases with no gene match: 12. This CDR3 is 13 amino acids long. The germline V gene encodes CDR1 SQVTM and CDR2 ANQGSEA. The CDR3 spells CSVLGQGDSMAFF. The DNA of the CDR3 is TGCAGCGTTTTGGGACAGGGAGATAGCATGGCTTTCTTT.

The chain employs TRBV18 and TRBJ1-4; 7 bases are a match to TRBD1. There are 16 residues in the CDR3. V trimming: 3 bases; J trimming: 4 bases; junction bases outside the gene matches: 8. The germline gives CDR1 KGHSH, CDR2 LQKENI. The CDR3 DNA follows: TGTGCCAGCTCACCGCAGACAGGGTTTCTTAATGAAAAACTGTTTTTT. As protein: CASSPQTGFLNEKLFF.

The chain uses TRBV30 and TRBJ1-5; D is uncertain. The V end was cut by 1 base, the J end by 1 base, with 8 bases between. The germline gives CDR1 GTSNPN, CDR2 SVGIG (reference sequence). CDR3 length: 14 residues. CDR3 in DNA: TGTGCCTGGAGTGCCCTGAGGAGCAATCAGCCCCAGCATTTT. Translation gives CAWSALRSNQPQHF.